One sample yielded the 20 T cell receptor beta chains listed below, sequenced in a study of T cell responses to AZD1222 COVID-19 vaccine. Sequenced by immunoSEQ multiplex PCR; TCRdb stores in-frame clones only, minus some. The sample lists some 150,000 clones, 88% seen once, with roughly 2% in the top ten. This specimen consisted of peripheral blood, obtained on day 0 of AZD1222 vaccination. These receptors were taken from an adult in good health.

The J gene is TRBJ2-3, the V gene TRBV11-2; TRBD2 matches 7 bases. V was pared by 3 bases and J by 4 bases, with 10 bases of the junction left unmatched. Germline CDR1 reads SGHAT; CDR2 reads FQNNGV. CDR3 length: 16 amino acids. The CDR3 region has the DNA TGTGCCAGCAGCTTTCGGGTGGGGGGGACGTCAGATACGCAGTATTTT. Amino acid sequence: CASSFRVGGTSDTQYF.

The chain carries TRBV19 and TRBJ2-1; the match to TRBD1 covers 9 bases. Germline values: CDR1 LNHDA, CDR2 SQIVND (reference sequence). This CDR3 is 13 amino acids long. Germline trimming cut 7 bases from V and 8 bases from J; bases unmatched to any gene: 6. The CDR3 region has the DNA TGTGCCAGTATGTACAGGGGGCGGCATGAGCAGTTCTTC. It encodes CASMYRGRHEQFF.

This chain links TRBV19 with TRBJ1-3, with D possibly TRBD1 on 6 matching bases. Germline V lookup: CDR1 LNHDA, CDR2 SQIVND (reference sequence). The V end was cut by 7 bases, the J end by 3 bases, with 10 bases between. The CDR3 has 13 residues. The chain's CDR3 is CASTTGYGNTIYF. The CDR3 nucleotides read TGTGCCAGTACCACAGGGTATGGAAACACCATATATTTT.

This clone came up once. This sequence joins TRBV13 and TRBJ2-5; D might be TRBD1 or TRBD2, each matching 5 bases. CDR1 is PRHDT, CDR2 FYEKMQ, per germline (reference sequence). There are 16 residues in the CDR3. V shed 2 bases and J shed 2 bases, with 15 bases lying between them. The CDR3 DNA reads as TGTGCCAGCAGCTTACGGGGACGGCTGATTCAAGAGACCCAGTACTTC. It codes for CASSLRGRLIQETQYF.

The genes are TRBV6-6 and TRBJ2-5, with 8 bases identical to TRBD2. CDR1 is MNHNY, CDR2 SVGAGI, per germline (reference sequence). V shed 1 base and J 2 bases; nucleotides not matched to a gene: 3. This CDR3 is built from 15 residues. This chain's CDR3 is CASSYLAGPQETQYF. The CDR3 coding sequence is TGTGCCAGCAGTTACTTAGCGGGGCCGCAAGAGACCCAGTACTTC.

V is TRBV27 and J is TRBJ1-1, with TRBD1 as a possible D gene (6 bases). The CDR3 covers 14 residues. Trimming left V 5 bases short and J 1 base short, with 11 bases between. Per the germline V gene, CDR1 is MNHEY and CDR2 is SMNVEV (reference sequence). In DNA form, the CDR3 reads TGTGCCAGCAGTCTGGGACAAACGAACACTGAAGCTTTCTTT. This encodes CASSLGQTNTEAFF.

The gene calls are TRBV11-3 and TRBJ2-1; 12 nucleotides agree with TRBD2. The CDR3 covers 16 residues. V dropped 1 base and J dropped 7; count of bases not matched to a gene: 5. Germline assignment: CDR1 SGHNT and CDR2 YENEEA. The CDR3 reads CASSLGGTSGRNEQFF. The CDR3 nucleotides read TGTGCCAGCAGCTTAGGGGGTACTAGCGGGAGGAATGAGCAGTTCTTC.

CDR3 bases: TGTGCCATCAGCCCTCAAACAGCGGGAGGTACCTACGAGCAGTACTTC. It is translated as CAISPQTAGGTYEQYF. This rearrangement joins TRBV10-3 to TRBJ2-7; 9 positions agree with TRBD2. J gave up 2 bases and V 6 bases, and 11 bases lay outside the gene matches. Germline assignment: CDR1 ENHRY and CDR2 SYGVKD. The CDR3 is made up of 16 amino acids.

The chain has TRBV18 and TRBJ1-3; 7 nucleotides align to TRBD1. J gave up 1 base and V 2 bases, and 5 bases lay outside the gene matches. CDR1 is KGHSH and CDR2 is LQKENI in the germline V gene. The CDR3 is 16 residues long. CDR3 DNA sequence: TGTGCCAGCTCACCAGGGACAGTAACATCTGGAAACACCATATATTTT. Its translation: CASSPGTVTSGNTIYF.

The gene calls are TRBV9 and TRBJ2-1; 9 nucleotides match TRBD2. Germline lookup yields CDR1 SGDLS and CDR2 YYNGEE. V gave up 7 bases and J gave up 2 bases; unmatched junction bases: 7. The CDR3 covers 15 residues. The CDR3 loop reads CASGDSGSPYNEQFF. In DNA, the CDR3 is TGTGCCAGCGGGGATAGCGGGAGCCCCTACAATGAGCAGTTCTTC.

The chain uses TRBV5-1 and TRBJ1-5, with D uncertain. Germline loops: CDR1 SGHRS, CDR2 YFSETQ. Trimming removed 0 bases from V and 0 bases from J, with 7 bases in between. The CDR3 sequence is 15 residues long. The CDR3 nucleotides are TGCGCCAGCAGCTTGGGGCAGTTTAGCAATCAGCCCCAGCATTTT. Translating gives CASSLGQFSNQPQHF.

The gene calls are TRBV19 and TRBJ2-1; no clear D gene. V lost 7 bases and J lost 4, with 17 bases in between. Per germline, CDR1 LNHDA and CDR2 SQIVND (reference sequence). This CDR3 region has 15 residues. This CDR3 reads CASKTLTDAYNEQFF. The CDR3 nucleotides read TGTGCCAGTAAAACCCTGACGGATGCTTACAATGAGCAGTTCTTC.

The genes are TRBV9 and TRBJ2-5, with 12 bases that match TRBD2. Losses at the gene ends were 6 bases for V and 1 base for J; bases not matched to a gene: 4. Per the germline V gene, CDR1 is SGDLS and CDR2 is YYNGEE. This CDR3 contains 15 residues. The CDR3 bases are TGTGCCAGCAACCTAGCGGGGGGGGGCCAAGAGACCCAGTACTTC. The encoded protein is CASNLAGGGQETQYF.

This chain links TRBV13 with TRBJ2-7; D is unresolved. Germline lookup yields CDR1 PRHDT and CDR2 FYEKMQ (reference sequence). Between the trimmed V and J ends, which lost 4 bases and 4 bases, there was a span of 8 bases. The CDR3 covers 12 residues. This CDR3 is CASSSGLYEQYF. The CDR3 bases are TGTGCCAGCAGCTCGGGCCTATACGAGCAGTACTTC.

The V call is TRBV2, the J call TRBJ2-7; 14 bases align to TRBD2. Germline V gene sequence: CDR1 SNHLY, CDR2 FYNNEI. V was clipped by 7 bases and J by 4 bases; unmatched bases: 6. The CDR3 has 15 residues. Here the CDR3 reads CASNRLAGGSYEQYF. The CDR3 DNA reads TGTGCCAGCAATAGACTAGCGGGAGGGAGTTACGAGCAGTACTTC. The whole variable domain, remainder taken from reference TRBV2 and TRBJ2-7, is EPEVTQTPSHQVTQMGQEVILRCVPISNHLYFYWYRQILGQKVEFLVSFYNNEISEKSEIFDDQFSVERPDGSNFTLKIRSTKLEDSAMYFCASNRLAGGSYEQYFGPGTRLTVT.

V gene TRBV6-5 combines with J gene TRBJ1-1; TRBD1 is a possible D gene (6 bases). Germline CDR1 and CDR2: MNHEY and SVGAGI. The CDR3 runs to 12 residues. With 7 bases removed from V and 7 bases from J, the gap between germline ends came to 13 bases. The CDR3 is CASIQGWDEAFF. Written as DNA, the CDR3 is TGTGCCAGCATACAGGGTTGGGATGAAGCTTTCTTT.

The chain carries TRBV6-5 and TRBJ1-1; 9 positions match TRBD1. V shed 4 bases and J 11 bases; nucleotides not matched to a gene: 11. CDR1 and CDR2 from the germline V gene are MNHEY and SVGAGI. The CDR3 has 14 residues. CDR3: CASSSRSGTGNAFF. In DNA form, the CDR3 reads TGTGCCAGCAGTTCCCGGTCCGGGACAGGGAACGCTTTCTTT.

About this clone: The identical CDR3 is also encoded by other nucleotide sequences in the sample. For the CDR3, the DNA is TGTGCCTGGGGAGGGGAAAAACTGTTTTTT. Residues: CAWGGEKLFF. The chain combines TRBV30 with TRBJ1-4; D remains ambiguous. CDR3 length equals 10 residues. The V gene lost 5 bases and the J gene lost 8 bases, with 6 bases spanning the gap. From germline, CDR1 is GTSNPN and CDR2 SVGIG (reference sequence). The variable domain in full, with the rest retrieved from reference TRBV30 and TRBJ1-4, is SQTIHQWPATLVQPVGSPLSLECTVEGTSNPNLYWYRQAAGRGLQLLFYSVGIGQISSEVPQNLSASRPQDRQFILSSKKLLLSDSGFYLCAWGGEKLFFGSGTQLSVL.

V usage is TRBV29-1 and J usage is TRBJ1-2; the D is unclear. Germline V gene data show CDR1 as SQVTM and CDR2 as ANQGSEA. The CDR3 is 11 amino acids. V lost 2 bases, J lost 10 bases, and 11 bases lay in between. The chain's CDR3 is CSVETGGAYTF. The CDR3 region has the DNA TGCAGCGTTGAAACCGGAGGAGCCTACACCTTC.

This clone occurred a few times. DNA for the CDR3: TGTGCCAGCAGTACTCAGCGGTGGGACTCCAATGAGCAGTTCTTC. Its protein product is CASSTQRWDSNEQFF. The chain couples TRBV5-4 to TRBJ2-1; perhaps TRBD2 as D (6 bases). Germline values: CDR1 SGHNT, CDR2 YYREEE (reference sequence). The V and J ends lost 5 bases and 6 bases respectively, with 18 bases between them. The CDR3 contains 15 residues.